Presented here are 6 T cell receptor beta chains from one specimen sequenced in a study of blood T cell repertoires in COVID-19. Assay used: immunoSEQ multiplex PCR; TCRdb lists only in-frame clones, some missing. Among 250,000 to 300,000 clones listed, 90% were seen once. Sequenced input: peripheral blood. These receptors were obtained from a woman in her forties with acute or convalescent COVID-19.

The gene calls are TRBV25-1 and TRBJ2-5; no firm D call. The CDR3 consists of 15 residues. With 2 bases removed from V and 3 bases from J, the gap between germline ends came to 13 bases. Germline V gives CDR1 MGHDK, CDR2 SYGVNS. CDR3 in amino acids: CASSEPPPREETQYF. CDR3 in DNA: TGTGCCAGCAGTGAACCACCCCCACGGGAAGAGACCCAGTACTTC.

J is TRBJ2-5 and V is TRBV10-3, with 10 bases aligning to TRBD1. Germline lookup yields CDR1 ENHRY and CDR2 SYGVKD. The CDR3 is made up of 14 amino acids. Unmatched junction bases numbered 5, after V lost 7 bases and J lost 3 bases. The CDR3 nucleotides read TGTGCCATCAAGGGGACAGGGGCTAAAGAGACCCAGTACTTC. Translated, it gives CAIKGTGAKETQYF.

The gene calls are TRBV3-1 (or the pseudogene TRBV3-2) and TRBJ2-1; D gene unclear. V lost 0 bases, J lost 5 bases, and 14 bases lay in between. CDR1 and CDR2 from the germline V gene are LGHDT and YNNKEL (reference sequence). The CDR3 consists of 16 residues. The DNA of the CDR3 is TGTGCCAGCAGCCAAGATCTCATAGAAGTCAACAATGAGCAGTTCTTC. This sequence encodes CASSQDLIEVNNEQFF.

CDR3 in amino acids: CASSVQDSPLHF. As DNA, the CDR3 is TGTGCCAGCAGCGTGCAGGATTCACCCCTCCACTTT. The V gene is TRBV5-4, the J gene TRBJ1-6; D unclear. This CDR3 has 12 amino acids. Trimming took 4 bases from V and 8 from J, leaving 7 bases between them. From germline, CDR1 is SGHNT and CDR2 YYREEE (reference sequence).

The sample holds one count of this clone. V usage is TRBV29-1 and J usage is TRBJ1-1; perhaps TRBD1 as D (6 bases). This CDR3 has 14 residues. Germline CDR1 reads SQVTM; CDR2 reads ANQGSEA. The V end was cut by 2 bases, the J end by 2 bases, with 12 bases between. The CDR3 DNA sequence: TGCAGCGTTGAAACAGGGATAGTAAACACTGAAGCTTTCTTT. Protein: CSVETGIVNTEAFF. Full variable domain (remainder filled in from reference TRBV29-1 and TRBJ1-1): SAVISQKPSRDICQRGTSLTIQCQVDSQVTMMFWYRQQPGQSLTLIATANQGSEATYESGFVIDKFPISRPNLTFSTLTVSNMSPEDSSIYLCSVETGIVNTEAFFGQGTRLTVV.

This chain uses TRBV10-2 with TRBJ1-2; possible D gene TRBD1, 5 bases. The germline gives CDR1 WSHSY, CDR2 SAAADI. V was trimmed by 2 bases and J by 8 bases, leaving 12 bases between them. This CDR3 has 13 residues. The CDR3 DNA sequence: TGCGCCAGCAGTGAGATGGGGCTTAGGGGCTACACCTTC. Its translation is CASSEMGLRGYTF.